This record looks at one T cell receptor gamma chain sequence and its context. Its cognate antigen is unknown. A clone one base away is much larger, so this may be a read error. Other DNA sequences of this sample code for an identical CDR3. The CDR3 sequence is 14 residues long. V shed 1 base and J 0 bases; nucleotides not matched to a gene: 3. CDR1 is EGSNGY and CDR2 is YDSYNSKV in the germline V gene. Alphabeta T cells were depleted, then CD3+ Vdelta1+ Vdelta2- thymocytes were FACS-sorted. Vdelta1+ thymocyte sorts reached between about 96% and 99.6% purity. The sample comes from a study of Vδ1+ human thymocytes. Study-level findings and limits: Unlike peripheral blood Vdelta1+ controls, thymic delta-chain sequences included about 20% Vdelta2 and few Vdelta3. In the thymus, TRG and TRD repertoires looked highly polyclonal with Gaussian CDR3 lengths. Bulk repertoire data may be misinterpreted because of unexpected Vdelta2 sequences.

Extracted RNA was reverse transcribed into cDNA. CDR3 amplicons came from multiplex PCR with pooled V-gene forward and constant-region reverse primers. TCRdb redid the clone calls on the multiplex PCR reads with CATT. The sample has 30,000 to 45,000 gamma-chain clones; around 20% are singletons. The chain recombines TRGV2 with TRGJ1 or TRGJ2. Source material: Vdelta1+ gamma-delta thymocytes from the thymus. Subset described: FACS-sorted CD3+ TCRalphabeta- TCRVdelta1+ TCRVdelta2- thymocytes. The clonotype was recovered from a girl less than two years old who had congenital heart surgery. CDR3 bases: TGTGCCACCTGGGACGGTAAGAATTATTATAAGAAACTCTTT. This translates into CATWDGKNYYKKLF.